The next 26 T cell receptor beta chains were all read from a single sample in a study of beta chain features in type 1 diabetes. Every bit of the isolated RNA underwent reverse transcription, so sequencing read expressed TCRB transcripts. The assay was immunoSEQ multiplex PCR, and TCRdb's table has in-frame clones only and misses some. The table lists 620,000 or so clones, about 14% of them singletons, with 0.07% to 0.095% in the top ten. Sequenced input: naive CD4+ T cells from blood. The origin of the receptors is a man aged 18 to 30 in good health.

This clone was found a few times. The J gene is TRBJ2-7, the V gene TRBV11-2; 11 bases align to TRBD2. The J segment lost 1 base and the V segment lost 6 bases, leaving 8 bases of the junction unmatched. Looked up from germline, CDR1 is SGHAT and CDR2 is FQNNGV. The CDR3 is made up of 16 amino acids. This CDR3 is CASRSLAGGLSYEQYF. The DNA for the CDR3 is TGTGCCAGCAGAAGTCTAGCGGGAGGACTATCCTACGAGCAGTACTTC.

V gene TRBV19 combines with J gene TRBJ2-7; 8 bases line up with TRBD2. This CDR3 region has 14 residues. Per the germline V gene, CDR1 is LNHDA and CDR2 is SQIVND (reference sequence). With 4 bases clipped from V and 6 bases from J, the junction kept 8 bases outside the gene matches. The CDR3 DNA follows: TGTGCCAGTAGTACACTAGCGGAGCAGGGCGAGCAGTACTTC. This gives the protein CASSTLAEQGEQYF.

This chain connects TRBV18 to TRBJ1-5; D call uncertain. Germline V gene data show CDR1 as KGHSH and CDR2 as LQKENI. The CDR3 sequence is 14 residues long. Trimming removed 3 bases at V and 2 bases at J, with 8 bases between. For the CDR3, the DNA is TGTGCCAGCTCACCGGAGGCCGGCAATCAGCCCCAGCATTTT. Its translation is CASSPEAGNQPQHF.

The chain uses TRBV11-2 and TRBJ2-7; D unclear. The CDR3 is made up of 15 amino acids. Germline CDR1 SGHAT, CDR2 FQNNGV. V was pared by 1 base and J by 4 bases, with 14 bases between. The CDR3 here is CASSLGPGSVYEQYF. In DNA, the CDR3 is TGTGCCAGCAGCTTAGGTCCCGGCAGCGTTTACGAGCAGTACTTC. The full variable domain, completed using reference TRBV11-2 and TRBJ2-7, is EAGVAQSPRYKIIEKRQSVAFWCNPISGHATLYWYQQILGQGPKLLIQFQNNGVVDDSQLPKDRFSAERLKGVDSTLKIQPAKLEDSAVYLCASSLGPGSVYEQYFGPGTRLTVT.

The chain couples TRBV7-3 to TRBJ1-6; TRBD1 matches 8 bases. The CDR3 consists of 15 residues. Germline V lookup: CDR1 SGHTA, CDR2 FQGTGA. V dropped 3 bases and J dropped 5; count of bases not matched to a gene: 3. The CDR3 DNA reads as TGTGCCAGCAGCTTCAGGGGGCTGGATAATTCACCCCTCCACTTT. Its translation: CASSFRGLDNSPLHF.

The V gene is TRBV18, the J gene TRBJ1-1, with unresolved D. From germline, CDR1 is KGHSH and CDR2 LQKENI. V was clipped by 5 bases and J by 0 bases, with 13 bases between them. CDR3 length: 15 residues. The CDR3 coding sequence is TGTGCCAGCTCAACGAACACGGAAATGAACACTGAAGCTTTCTTT. This encodes CASSTNTEMNTEAFF.

This clone was counted only a few times. The V call is TRBV18, the J call TRBJ1-1; maybe TRBD1 (6 bases). With 6 bases removed from V and 1 base from J, the gap between germline ends came to 12 bases. The CDR3 consists of 14 residues. Germline CDR1 is KGHSH and CDR2 is LQKENI. The CDR3 bases are TGTGCCAGCTCCGCGGGACACTCGAACACTGAAGCTTTCTTT. It translates to CASSAGHSNTEAFF. The variable domain in full, with the rest retrieved from reference TRBV18 and TRBJ1-1, is NAGVMQNPRHLVRRRGQEARLRCSPMKGHSHVYWYRQLPEEGLKFMVYLQKENIIDESGMPKERFSAEFPKEGPSILRIQQVVRGDSAAYFCASSAGHSNTEAFFGQGTRLTVV.

This clone showed up just a few times. V usage is TRBV6-5 and J usage is TRBJ1-2; possibly TRBD1 for D (6 bases). The germline V and J ends were trimmed by 0 bases and 5 bases, with 13 bases remaining between them. Germline lookup yields CDR1 MNHEY and CDR2 SVGAGI. The CDR3 sequence is 15 residues long. This CDR3 is CASSYSRGVKYGYTF. CDR3 sequence (DNA): TGTGCCAGCAGTTACTCGAGGGGGGTGAAATATGGCTACACCTTC.

This clone was seen a few times. The V and J genes are TRBV15 and TRBJ2-1; D is unresolved. The CDR3 sequence is 12 residues long. Germline V gene sequence: CDR1 LNHNV, CDR2 YYDKDF (reference sequence). V was cut by 5 bases and J by 9 bases, with 11 bases left in between. The CDR3 region is CATSGVRSEQFF. As DNA, the CDR3 is TGTGCCACCAGCGGAGTCAGGAGTGAGCAGTTCTTC.

The CDR3 bases are TGCAGCGTTGAAGGTACCGCGGGGGAGCTGTTTTTT. Translation: CSVEGTAGELFF. The rearrangement joins TRBV29-1 to TRBJ2-2; unclear D gene. The CDR3 spans 12 residues. The germline V and J ends were trimmed by 1 base and 8 bases, with 8 bases remaining between them. CDR1 and CDR2 (germline): SQVTM, ANQGSEA.

This clone was observed a handful of times. The rearrangement links TRBV28 to TRBJ2-2, with D perhaps matching TRBD1 (6 bases). The CDR3 is 14 amino acids. Germline CDR1 reads MDHEN; CDR2 reads SYDVKM. V lost 7 bases to trimming and J lost 1 base, with 10 bases between them. DNA for the CDR3: TGTGCCAGCATCAGGACAGAGAACACCGGGGAGCTGTTTTTT. This sequence encodes CASIRTENTGELFF.

This clone was observed a handful of times. The sample has other DNA sequences that encode this CDR3 too. J is TRBJ1-2 and V is TRBV7-2, with TRBD1 identical over 8 bases. CDR3 size: 14 residues. Germline CDR1 reads SGHTA; CDR2 reads FQGNSA. After removal of 5 bases from V and 2 bases from J, the junction contained 4 bases not matched to a gene. The CDR3 sequence: CASSPRTGNYGYTF. The CDR3 DNA reads as TGTGCCAGCAGCCCCAGGACAGGGAACTATGGCTACACCTTC. Full variable domain (missing parts from reference TRBV7-2 and TRBJ1-2): GAGVSQSPSNKVTEKGKDVELRCDPISGHTALYWYRQSLGQGLEFLIYFQGNSAPDKSGLPSDRFSAERTGGSVSTLTIQRTQQEDSAVYLCASSPRTGNYGYTFGSGTRLTVV.

The chain uses TRBV7-3 and TRBJ1-1; D not certain. This CDR3 contains 13 residues. CDR1 and CDR2 from the germline V gene are SGHTA and FQGTGA. With 5 bases removed from V and 1 base from J, the gap between germline ends came to 8 bases. CDR3 sequence: CASSQEWNTEAFF. The CDR3 DNA reads TGTGCCAGCAGCCAAGAATGGAACACTGAAGCTTTCTTT. Combining the CDR3 with reference TRBV7-3 and TRBJ1-1 gives the whole variable domain GAGVSQTPSNKVTEKGKYVELRCDPISGHTALYWYRQSLGQGPEFLIYFQGTGAADDSGLPNDRFFAVRPEGSVSTLKIQRTERGDSAVYLCASSQEWNTEAFFGQGTRLTVV.

The rearrangement joins TRBV7-2 to TRBJ2-1; 7 bases match TRBD2. Germline CDR1 reads SGHTA; CDR2 reads FQGNSA. V shed 0 bases and J 3 bases; nucleotides not matched to a gene: 8. The CDR3 extends over 17 amino acids. The CDR3 coding sequence is TGTGCCAGCAGCTTAGCGTCATCCGGGACTAACTACAATGAGCAGTTCTTC. Amino acid sequence: CASSLASSGTNYNEQFF.

The chain joins TRBV9 to TRBJ2-7, with TRBD2 matching 13 bases. The J segment lost 2 bases and the V segment lost 0 bases, leaving 2 bases of the junction unmatched. This CDR3 contains 16 residues. Germline values: CDR1 SGDLS, CDR2 YYNGEE. CDR3 sequence: CASSVATSGGAYEQYF. DNA of the CDR3: TGTGCCAGCAGCGTAGCTACTAGCGGGGGGGCCTACGAGCAGTACTTC.

This clone was seen only a few times. The chain employs TRBV5-1 and TRBJ2-2, with D possibly being TRBD2 (5 bases). Germline CDR1 SGHRS, CDR2 YFSETQ. V gave up 0 bases and J gave up 1 base, with 10 bases separating them. The CDR3 is 16 amino acids. The CDR3 loop is CASSLVTGMNTGELFF. The CDR3 DNA reads TGCGCCAGCAGCTTGGTTACGGGGATGAACACCGGGGAGCTGTTTTTT.

This clone was counted between two and nine times. The V and J genes are TRBV19 and TRBJ1-1; D remains ambiguous. CDR1 LNHDA and CDR2 SQIVND come from the germline V gene (reference sequence). This CDR3 has 15 residues. Trimming took off 3 bases at V and 3 bases at J, with 14 bases between the two ends. The DNA of the CDR3 is TGTGCCAGTAGTATCGAGAGAGGCCCTGACACTGAAGCTTTCTTT. It translates to CASSIERGPDTEAFF.

This rearrangement joins TRBV4-2 to TRBJ2-1; D gene uncertain. The CDR3 loop spans 15 amino acids. Between the trimmed V and J ends, which lost 1 base and 2 bases, there was a span of 9 bases. Per the germline V gene, CDR1 is LGHNA and CDR2 is YNFKEQ. CDR3 amino acids: CASSQGGITYNEQFF. Here the CDR3 DNA reads TGTGCCAGCAGCCAAGGTGGCATAACCTACAATGAGCAGTTCTTC.

The chain recombines TRBV27 with TRBJ2-3; TRBD2 matches 11 bases. This CDR3 spans 15 amino acids. Germline trimming cut 5 bases from V and 6 bases from J; bases unmatched to any gene: 7. Germline V gene data show CDR1 as MNHEY and CDR2 as SMNVEV (reference sequence). CDR3 protein: CASSTVAGGLDTQYF. The CDR3 DNA reads as TGTGCCAGCAGTACAGTAGCGGGGGGGCTCGATACGCAGTATTTT.

This clone has only a few counts. The CDR3 DNA sequence: TGTGCCAGCACATTGACAGGGGGCAACACTGAAGCTTTCTTT. It yields the protein CASTLTGGNTEAFF. The chain couples TRBV6-1 to TRBJ1-1; TRBD1 matches at 10 bases. CDR1 is MNHNS, CDR2 SASEGT, per germline. The CDR3 covers 14 residues. The J segment lost 2 bases and the V segment lost 7 bases, leaving 4 bases of the junction unmatched.

The chain combines TRBV19 with TRBJ1-6; D unresolved. The V gene lost 3 bases and the J gene lost 9 bases, with 6 bases spanning the gap. Germline assignment: CDR1 LNHDA and CDR2 SQIVND (reference sequence). The CDR3 runs 12 residues. Here the CDR3 DNA reads TGTGCCAGTAGTATCCAGTTTTCACCCCTCCACTTT. This sequence encodes CASSIQFSPLHF. The full variable domain, in which reference TRBV19 and TRBJ1-6 provide the parts outside the CDR3, is DGGITQSPKYLFRKEGQNVTLSCEQNLNHDAMYWYRQDPGQGLRLIYYSQIVNDFQKGDIAEGYSVSREKKESFPLTVTSAQKNPTAFYLCASSIQFSPLHFGNGTRLTVT.

This sequence joins TRBV7-3 and TRBJ2-5, with 9 bases aligning to TRBD1. V shed 8 bases, J shed 3 bases, and the junction held 4 bases outside the gene matches. The CDR3 runs 13 residues. The germline V gene encodes CDR1 SGHTA and CDR2 FQGTGA. The CDR3 region is CASAQGAKETQYF. Here the CDR3 DNA reads TGTGCCAGCGCACAGGGGGCGAAAGAGACCCAGTACTTC.

The chain joins TRBV9 to TRBJ2-1, with TRBD2 matching over 8 bases. V trimming: 3 bases; J trimming: 5 bases; junction bases outside the gene matches: 4. This CDR3 has 14 residues. Germline CDR1 is SGDLS and CDR2 is YYNGEE. CDR3 DNA: TGTGCCAGCAGCGGGTGGACTAGCAACAATGAGCAGTTCTTC. It codes for CASSGWTSNNEQFF.

This rearrangement joins TRBV5-1 to TRBJ2-1; the D is unclear. The CDR3 length is 12 residues. The V gene's germline CDR1 is SGHRS and CDR2 YFSETQ. The ends were cut back, 4 bases at V and 10 bases at J, with 12 bases in the middle. This CDR3 is CASSPENIEQFF. Here the CDR3 DNA reads TGCGCCAGCAGCCCTGAGAATATCGAGCAGTTCTTC. Looking up the rest from reference TRBV5-1 and TRBJ2-1 gives the full variable domain: KAGVTQTPRYLIKTRGQQVTLSCSPISGHRSVSWYQQTPGQGLQFLFEYFSETQRNKGNFPGRFSGRQFSNSRSEMNVSTLELGDSALYLCASSPENIEQFFGPGTRLTVL.

The chain combines TRBV7-8 with TRBJ1-5; tentative D call: TRBD1 (6 bases). CDR3 length: 15 amino acids. Germline V lookup: CDR1 SGHVS, CDR2 FQNEAQ. Trimming took 5 bases from V and 4 from J, leaving 15 bases between them. The CDR3 region is CASSKRDIPNQPQHF. The CDR3, as DNA: TGTGCCAGCAGCAAAAGGGACATCCCTAATCAGCCCCAGCATTTT.

The chain recombines TRBV15 with TRBJ2-7; TRBD1 is a possible D gene (6 bases). The CDR3 is 16 amino acids. Between the trimmed V and J ends, which lost 0 bases and 2 bases, there was a span of 14 bases. Germline V gene data show CDR1 as LNHNV and CDR2 as YYDKDF (reference sequence). The CDR3 here is CATSRDITGSPYEQYF. CDR3 nucleotides: TGTGCCACCAGCAGAGATATCACAGGGTCCCCCTACGAGCAGTACTTC.